This TCR beta chain stems from a study of T cells in Graves' hyperthyroidism and ophthalmopathy. General study findings and limits: Appearing also in blood were most of the thyroid clonotypes expanded above 0.001. Researchers report that a 13 V-J model separated ophthalmopathy from stable hyperthyroidism.

Based on clinical symptoms, serum thyroxine and TRAb, thyroid ultrasound and orbital computed tomography, diagnoses were reached. About this clonotype itself: No antigen is known for it.

Template material for amplifying TCR beta CDR3 regions consisted of RNA transcripts. The HTBI primer set served for first-round RT-PCR of the TCR CDR3. TCRdb re-called the multiplex PCR reads with MiXCR, one entry per CDR3 protein. The table has around 560,000 distinct CDR3 sequences, approximately 16% seen once; the top ten hold more than 15%. The source material was blood. This receptor was obtained from a woman aged 18-30 years with Graves' hyperthyroidism.

CDR3 coding DNA: TGTGCCAGTAGTATAGGTGGGAGCGCTGGGGCCAACGTCCTGACTTTC. Translated: CASSIGGSAGANVLTF. The V gene is TRBV19, the J gene TRBJ2-6; D perhaps matches TRBD2 (5 bases). This CDR3 spans 16 amino acids. V lost 1 base to trimming and J lost 2 bases, with 9 bases between them. CDR1 is LNHDA and CDR2 is SQIVND in the germline V gene (reference sequence).